This TCR beta chain was documented in a study of blood T cell repertoires in COVID-19. Generated by immunoSEQ multiplex PCR, the TCRdb table keeps only in-frame clones and is missing some. This sample carries 250,000 or so clones, roughly four fifths of them seen once, and the ten largest clones take roughly 3.2%. The germline V gene has CDR1 SGHRS and CDR2 YFSETQ. V dropped 1 base and J dropped 4; count of bases not matched to a gene: 5. CDR3 size: 17 residues. The chain recombines TRBV5-1 with TRBJ2-3; TRBD2 aligns across 14 bases. Sequenced input: PBMCs or T cells enriched from blood (not recorded which). The TCR sequence derives from a man aged 50 to 60 who had recovered from COVID-19. The CDR3 DNA reads TGCGCCAGCAGCTTGCAGGGACTAGCGGGAGCCGCAGATACGCAGTATTTT. Protein sequence: CASSLQGLAGAADTQYF.